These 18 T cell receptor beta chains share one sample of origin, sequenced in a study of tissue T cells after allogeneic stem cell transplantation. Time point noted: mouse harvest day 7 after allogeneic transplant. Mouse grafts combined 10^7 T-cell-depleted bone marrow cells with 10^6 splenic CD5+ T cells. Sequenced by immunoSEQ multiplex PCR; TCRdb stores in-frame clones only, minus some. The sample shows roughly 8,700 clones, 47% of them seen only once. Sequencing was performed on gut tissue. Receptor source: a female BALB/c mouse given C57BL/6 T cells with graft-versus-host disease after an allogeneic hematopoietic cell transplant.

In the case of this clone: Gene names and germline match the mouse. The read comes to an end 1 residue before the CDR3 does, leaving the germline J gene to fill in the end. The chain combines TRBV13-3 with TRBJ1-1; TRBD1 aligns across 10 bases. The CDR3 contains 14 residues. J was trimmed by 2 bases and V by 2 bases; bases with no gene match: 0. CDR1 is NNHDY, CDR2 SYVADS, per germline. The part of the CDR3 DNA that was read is TGTGCCAGCAGTGAGACAGGGGGCAACACAGAAGTCTTC. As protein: CASSETGGNTEVF. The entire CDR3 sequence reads CASSETGGNTEVFF.

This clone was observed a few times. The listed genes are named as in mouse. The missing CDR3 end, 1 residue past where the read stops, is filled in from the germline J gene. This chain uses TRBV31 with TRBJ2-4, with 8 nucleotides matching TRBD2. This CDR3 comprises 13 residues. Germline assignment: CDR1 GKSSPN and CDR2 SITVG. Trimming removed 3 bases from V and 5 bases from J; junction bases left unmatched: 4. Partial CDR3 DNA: TGTGCCTGGAGCTGGGGGGATGGAAACACCTTGTAC. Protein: CAWSWGDGNTLY. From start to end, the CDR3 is CAWSWGDGNTLYF.

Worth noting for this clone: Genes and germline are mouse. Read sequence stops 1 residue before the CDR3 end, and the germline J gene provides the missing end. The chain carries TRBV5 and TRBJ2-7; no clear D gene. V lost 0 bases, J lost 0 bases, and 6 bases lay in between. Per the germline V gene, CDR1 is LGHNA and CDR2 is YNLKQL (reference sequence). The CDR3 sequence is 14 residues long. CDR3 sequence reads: CASSQESISYEQYF. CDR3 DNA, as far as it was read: TGTGCCAGCAGCCAAGAATCCATCTCCTATGAACAGTAC.

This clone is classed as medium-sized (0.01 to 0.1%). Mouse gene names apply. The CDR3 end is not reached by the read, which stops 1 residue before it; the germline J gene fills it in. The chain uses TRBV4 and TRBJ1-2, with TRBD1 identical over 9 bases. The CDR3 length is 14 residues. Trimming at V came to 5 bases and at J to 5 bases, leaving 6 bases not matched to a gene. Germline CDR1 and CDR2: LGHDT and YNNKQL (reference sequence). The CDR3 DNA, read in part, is TGTGCCAGCAGCGCCGGGACAGGGCGGTCCGACTACACC. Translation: CASSAGTGRSDYT. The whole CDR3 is CASSAGTGRSDYTF. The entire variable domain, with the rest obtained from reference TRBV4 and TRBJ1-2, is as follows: ETAVFQTPNYHVTQVGNEVSFNCKQTLGHDTMYWYKQDSKKLLKIMFSYNNKQLIVNETVPRRFSPQSSDKAHLNLRIKSVEPEDSAVYLCASSAGTGRSDYTFGSGTRLLVI.

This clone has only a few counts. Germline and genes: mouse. CDR3 in amino acids: CASSGDRVSGNTLYF. The sequenced CDR3 bases are TGTGCCAGCAGTGGGGACAGGGTTTCTGGAAATACGCTCTAT. The rearrangement joins TRBV13-3 to TRBJ1-3; 9 bases fit TRBD1. The read stops 1 residue short of the end of the CDR3; the missing end is completed from the germline J gene. CDR1 and CDR2 from the germline V gene are NNHDY and SYVADS. After removal of 3 bases from V and 0 bases from J, the junction contained 1 base not matched to a gene. The length of the CDR3 is 15 residues.

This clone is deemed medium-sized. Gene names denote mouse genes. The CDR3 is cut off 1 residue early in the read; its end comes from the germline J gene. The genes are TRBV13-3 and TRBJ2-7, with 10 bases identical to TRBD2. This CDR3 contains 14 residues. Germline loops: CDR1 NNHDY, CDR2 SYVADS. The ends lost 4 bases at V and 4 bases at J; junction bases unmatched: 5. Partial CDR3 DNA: TGTGCCAGCAGTCCCGGGACTGGGGATTATGAACAGTAC. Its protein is CASSPGTGDYEQY. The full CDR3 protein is CASSPGTGDYEQYF.

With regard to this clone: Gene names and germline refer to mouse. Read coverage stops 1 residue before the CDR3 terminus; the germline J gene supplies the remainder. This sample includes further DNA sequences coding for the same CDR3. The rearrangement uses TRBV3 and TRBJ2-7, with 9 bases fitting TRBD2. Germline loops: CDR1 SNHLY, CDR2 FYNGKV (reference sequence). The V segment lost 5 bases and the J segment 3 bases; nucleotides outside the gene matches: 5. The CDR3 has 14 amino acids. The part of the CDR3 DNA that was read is TGTGCCAGCAGCCTATACTGGGGGGTCTATGAACAGTAC. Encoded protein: CASSLYWGVYEQY. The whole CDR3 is CASSLYWGVYEQYF.

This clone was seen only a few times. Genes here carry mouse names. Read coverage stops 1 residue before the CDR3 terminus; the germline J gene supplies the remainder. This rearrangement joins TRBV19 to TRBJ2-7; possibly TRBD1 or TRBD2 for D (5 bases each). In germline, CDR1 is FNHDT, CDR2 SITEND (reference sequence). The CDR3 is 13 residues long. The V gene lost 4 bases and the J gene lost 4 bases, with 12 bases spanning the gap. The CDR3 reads CASSRDGKYEQYF. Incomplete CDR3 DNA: TGTGCCAGCAGTCGGGACGGCAAATATGAACAGTAC.

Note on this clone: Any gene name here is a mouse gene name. The sequenced CDR3 bases are TGTGCCAGCAGCTTACAGGGGGAGGTCACCTTGTAC. Residues: CASSLQGEVTLY. The whole CDR3 sequence reads CASSLQGEVTLYF. The chain couples TRBV3 to TRBJ2-4; 7 positions agree with TRBD1. The read ends 1 residue early relative to the CDR3; the germline J gene fills the gap. CDR1 and CDR2 from the germline V gene are SNHLY and FYNGKV (reference sequence). This CDR3 region has 13 residues. The ends lost 2 bases at V and 8 bases at J; junction bases unmatched: 4.

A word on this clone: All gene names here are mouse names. CDR3 residues: CASSRQGQAEQFF. CDR3 bases read: TGTGCCAGCAGCCGACAGGGGCAGGCTGAGCAGTTC. The chain joins TRBV26 to TRBJ2-1; TRBD1 matches 8 bases. Sequencing ends 1 residue short of the CDR3 end; the germline J gene provides the rest. V lost 6 bases, J lost 7 bases, and 5 bases stayed unmatched. This CDR3 is built from 13 residues. Germline loops: CDR1 KGHPV, CDR2 FQNQEV (reference sequence).

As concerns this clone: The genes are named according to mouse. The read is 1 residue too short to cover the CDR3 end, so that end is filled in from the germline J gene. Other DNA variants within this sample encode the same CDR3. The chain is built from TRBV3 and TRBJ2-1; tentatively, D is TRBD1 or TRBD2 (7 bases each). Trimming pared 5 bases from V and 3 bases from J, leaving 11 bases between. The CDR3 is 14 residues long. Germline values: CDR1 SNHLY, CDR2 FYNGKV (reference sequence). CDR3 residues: CASSLRGGYAEQFF. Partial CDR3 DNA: TGTGCCAGCAGCCTCAGGGGGGGCTATGCTGAGCAGTTC. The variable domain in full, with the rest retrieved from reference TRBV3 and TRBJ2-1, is GPKVLQIPSHQIIDMGQMVTLNCDPVSNHLYFYWYKQILGQQMEFLVNFYNGKVMEKSKLFKDQFSVERPDGSYFTLKIQPTALEDSAVYFCASSLRGGYAEQFFGPGTRLTVL.

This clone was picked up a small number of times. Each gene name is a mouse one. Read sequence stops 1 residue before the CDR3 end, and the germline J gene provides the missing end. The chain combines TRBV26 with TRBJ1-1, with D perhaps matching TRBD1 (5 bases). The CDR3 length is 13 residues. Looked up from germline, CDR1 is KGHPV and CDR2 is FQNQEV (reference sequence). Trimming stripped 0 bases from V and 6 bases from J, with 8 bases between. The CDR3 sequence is CASSLSREAEVFF. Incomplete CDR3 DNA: TGTGCCAGCAGTCTGTCCAGGGAGGCAGAAGTCTTC.

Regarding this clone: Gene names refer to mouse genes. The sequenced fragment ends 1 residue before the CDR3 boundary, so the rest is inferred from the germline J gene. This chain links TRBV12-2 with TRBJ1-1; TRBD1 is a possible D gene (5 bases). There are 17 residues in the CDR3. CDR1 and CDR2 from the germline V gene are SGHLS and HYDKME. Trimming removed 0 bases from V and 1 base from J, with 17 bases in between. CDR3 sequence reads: CASSLAPPGRVNTEVFF. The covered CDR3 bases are TGTGCCAGCTCTCTCGCGCCCCCGGGACGGGTAAACACAGAAGTCTTC.

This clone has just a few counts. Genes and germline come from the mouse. Incomplete CDR3 DNA: TGTGCCAGCAGCTTAGGGCTGGGTGCAGAAACGCTGTAT. This gives the protein CASSLGLGAETLY. In full, the CDR3 is CASSLGLGAETLYF. The V call is TRBV3, the J call TRBJ2-3; no clear D. The read is 1 residue too short to cover the CDR3 end, so that end is filled in from the germline J gene. The CDR3 covers 14 residues. Germline CDR1 and CDR2: SNHLY and FYNGKV (reference sequence). The germline V and J ends were trimmed by 1 base and 1 base, with 6 bases remaining between them.

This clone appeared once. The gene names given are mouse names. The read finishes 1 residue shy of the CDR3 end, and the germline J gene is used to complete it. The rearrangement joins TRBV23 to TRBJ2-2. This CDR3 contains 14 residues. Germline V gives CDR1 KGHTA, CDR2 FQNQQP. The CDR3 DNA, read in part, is TGCTCCAGCAGTCAGGGGGTAAACACCGGGCAGCTCTAC. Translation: CSSSQGVNTGQLY. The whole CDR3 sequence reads CSSSQGVNTGQLYF.

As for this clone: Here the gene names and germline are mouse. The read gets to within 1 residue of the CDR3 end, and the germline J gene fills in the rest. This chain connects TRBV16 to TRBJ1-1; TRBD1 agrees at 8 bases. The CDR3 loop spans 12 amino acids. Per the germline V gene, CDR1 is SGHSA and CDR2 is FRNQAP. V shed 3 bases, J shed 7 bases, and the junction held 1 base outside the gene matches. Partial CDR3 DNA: TGTGCAAGCAGCTTGGACAGGGAAGAAGTCTTC. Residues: CASSLDREEVF. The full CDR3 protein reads CASSLDREEVFF.

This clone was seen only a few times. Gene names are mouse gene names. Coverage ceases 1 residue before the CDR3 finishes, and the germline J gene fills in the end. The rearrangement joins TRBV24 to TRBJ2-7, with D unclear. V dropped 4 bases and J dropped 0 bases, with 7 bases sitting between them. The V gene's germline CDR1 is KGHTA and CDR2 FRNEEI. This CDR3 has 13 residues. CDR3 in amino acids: CASSPLISYEQYF. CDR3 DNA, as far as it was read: TGTGCCAGCAGTCCTCTCATCTCCTATGAACAGTAC.

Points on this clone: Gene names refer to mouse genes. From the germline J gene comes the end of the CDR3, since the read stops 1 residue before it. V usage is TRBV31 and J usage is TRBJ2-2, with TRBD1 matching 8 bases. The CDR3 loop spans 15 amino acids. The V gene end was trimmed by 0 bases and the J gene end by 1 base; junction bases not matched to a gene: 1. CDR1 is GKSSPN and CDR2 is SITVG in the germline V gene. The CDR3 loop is CAWSLDRGNTGQLYF. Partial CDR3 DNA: TGTGCCTGGAGTCTAGACAGGGGAAACACCGGGCAGCTCTAC.